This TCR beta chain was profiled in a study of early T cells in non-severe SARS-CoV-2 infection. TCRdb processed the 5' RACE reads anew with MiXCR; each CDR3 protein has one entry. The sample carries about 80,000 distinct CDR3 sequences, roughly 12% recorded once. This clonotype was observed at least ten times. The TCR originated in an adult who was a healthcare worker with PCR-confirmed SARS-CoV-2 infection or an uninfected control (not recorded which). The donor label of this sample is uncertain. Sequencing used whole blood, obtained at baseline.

The CDR3, as DNA: TGTGCCAGCAGCCAACAGTACACCGGGGAGCTGTTTTTT. Amino acid sequence: CASSQQYTGELFF. V and J are TRBV14 and TRBJ2-2; unclear D gene. The CDR3 is 13 amino acids. The V gene's germline CDR1 is SGHDN and CDR2 FVKESK. V was cut by 2 bases and J by 3 bases, with 4 bases left in between.